This entry features one T cell receptor (beta chain) sequence. Its target is not known. The PCR employed 60 Vbeta primers together with 13 Jbeta primers. Using immunoSEQ multiplex PCR, the repertoire was profiled, and TCRdb retains in-frame clones only, with some absent. The table has around 200,000 clones, approximately 79% seen once. This sample was taken from a study of cytomegalovirus exposure and HLA in healthy donors. Study-wide findings and caveats: A missense variant in DCLRE1C was later tied to TCR beta V- and J-gene trimming. Association of about 17,000 TCR beta sequences with HLA alleles was found at 0.05 false discovery rate in a later analysis. In an earlier analysis, productive rearrangement rates for most beta V segments clustered near 87% or 30%.

V was pared by 6 bases and J by 3 bases, with 0 bases of the junction left unmatched. The CDR3 contains 13 residues. Germline values: CDR1 SGDLS, CDR2 YYNGEE. Sequenced material: PBMCs. This clonotype was obtained from a woman in her thirties in good health and CMV-seropositive. J is TRBJ2-1 and V is TRBV9; TRBD2 matches 10 bases. CDR3 protein: CASTSGSYNEQFF. The DNA of the CDR3 is TGTGCCAGCACTAGCGGGAGCTACAATGAGCAGTTCTTC.